Each of the 14 T cell receptor beta chains below was sequenced from the same sample in a study of blood T cell repertoires in COVID-19. TCRdb's table, derived via immunoSEQ multiplex PCR, lists solely in-frame clones and lacks some. Of some 250,000 clones listed, 80% to 85% are singletons. Specimen: peripheral blood. The source is a man in his sixties with acute or convalescent COVID-19.

The rearrangement links TRBV5-1 to TRBJ2-3; D is undetermined. Germline values: CDR1 SGHRS, CDR2 YFSETQ. This CDR3 has 16 amino acids. The V end lost 2 bases, the J end lost 0 bases, and 13 bases lay between the germline ends. The CDR3 spells CASSLTRDTSTDTQYF. In DNA form, the CDR3 reads TGCGCCAGCAGCTTAACACGCGACACCAGCACAGATACGCAGTATTTT.

The chain carries TRBV19 and TRBJ2-7; TRBD1 matches at 7 bases. This CDR3 comprises 16 residues. CDR1 and CDR2 from the germline V gene are LNHDA and SQIVND (reference sequence). With V trimmed by 3 bases and J by 4 bases, 12 bases remained unmatched. CDR3 DNA sequence: TGTGCCAGTAGTATCCTCCTGGGGGACAGTAGATACGAGCAGTACTTC. It specifies CASSILLGDSRYEQYF.

J is TRBJ2-5 and V is TRBV27; TRBD1 matches 7 bases. With V trimmed by 4 bases and J by 2 bases, 10 bases remained unmatched. The CDR3 extends over 16 amino acids. CDR1 is MNHEY and CDR2 is SMNVEV in the germline V gene (reference sequence). The CDR3 DNA sequence: TGTGCCAGCAGTTCGACAGGGTGGGTAGCGCAAGAGACCCAGTACTTC. Its translation is CASSSTGWVAQETQYF.

CDR3 nucleotide sequence: TGTGCCAGCAGCTTGGCCTTGGTACAGGGTGGGGACATTCAGTACTTC. Translation: CASSLALVQGGDIQYF. The chain links TRBV5-6 to TRBJ2-4; D perhaps matches TRBD1 (6 bases). From germline, CDR1 is SGHDT and CDR2 YYEEEE. V was trimmed by 0 bases and J by 8 bases, leaving 18 bases between them. The CDR3 is 16 amino acids.

The chain employs TRBV7-9 and TRBJ1-3; D ambiguous. Germline V gene data show CDR1 as SEHNR and CDR2 as FQNEAQ (reference sequence). The V end lost 4 bases, the J end lost 4 bases, and 14 bases lay between the germline ends. The length of the CDR3 is 15 residues. Written as DNA, the CDR3 is TGTGCCAGCAGCTGGACTGAATTGAGAGGAAACACCATATATTTT. This encodes CASSWTELRGNTIYF.

J is TRBJ2-1 and V is TRBV6-5; 9 positions agree with TRBD1. This CDR3 contains 16 residues. With 2 bases clipped from V and 3 bases from J, the junction kept 5 bases outside the gene matches. Germline lookup yields CDR1 MNHEY and CDR2 SVGAGI. CDR3 sequence reads: CASSYRRQGGYNEQFF. In nucleotides, the CDR3 is TGTGCCAGCAGTTACCGCCGACAGGGGGGCTACAATGAGCAGTTCTTC.

The chain joins TRBV29-1 to TRBJ1-3; 7 bases are shared with TRBD1. V trimming: 5 bases; J trimming: 0 bases; junction bases outside the gene matches: 7. The germline gives CDR1 SQVTM, CDR2 ANQGSEA. The length of the CDR3 is 15 residues. The DNA for the CDR3 is TGCAGCGTTTCGACAGGGCAATCCTCTGGAAACACCATATATTTT. It is translated as CSVSTGQSSGNTIYF.

The genes are TRBV6-6 and TRBJ2-2, with D possibly being TRBD2 (5 bases). Germline values: CDR1 MNHNY, CDR2 SVGAGI (reference sequence). The CDR3 is made up of 16 amino acids. Trimming shortened V by 5 bases and J by 1 base, and 14 bases separated the two germline ends. The CDR3 reads CASSQVLAVNTGELFF. The CDR3 bases are TGTGCCAGCAGTCAAGTCCTAGCAGTGAACACCGGGGAGCTGTTTTTT.

This clone was seen just once. The chain links TRBV18 to TRBJ2-5; D is unresolved. The V gene lost 1 base and the J gene lost 1 base, with 7 bases spanning the gap. There are 14 residues in the CDR3. CDR1 and CDR2 from the germline V gene are KGHSH and LQKENI. CDR3 loop: CASSPQNSQETQYF. The CDR3 nucleotides are TGTGCCAGCTCACCACAGAACAGCCAAGAGACCCAGTACTTC.

V usage is TRBV5-1 and J usage is TRBJ1-1; D gene uncertain. V dropped 0 bases and J dropped 1 base, with 7 bases sitting between them. CDR3 length: 14 amino acids. Germline loops: CDR1 SGHRS, CDR2 YFSETQ. CDR3 sequence reads: CASSLVGRNTEAFF. The CDR3 DNA reads as TGCGCCAGCAGCTTGGTTGGGAGGAACACTGAAGCTTTCTTT.

V usage is TRBV19 and J usage is TRBJ1-5; D not resolved. V was cut by 0 bases and J by 9 bases, with 15 bases left in between. The germline gives CDR1 LNHDA, CDR2 SQIVND (reference sequence). The CDR3 extends over 15 amino acids. The DNA of the CDR3 is TGTGCCAGTAGTATAGAACGGGTTCGGAGGTCGCCCCAGCATTTT. This translates into CASSIERVRRSPQHF.

The V call is TRBV9, the J call TRBJ2-3; 9 bases agree with TRBD2. Per germline, CDR1 SGDLS and CDR2 YYNGEE. The V gene end was trimmed by 3 bases and the J gene end by 1 base; junction bases not matched to a gene: 9. The CDR3 totals 17 residues. The DNA of the CDR3 is TGTGCCAGCAGCGAGTGGGGAGCGGGAGGCCGCACAGATACGCAGTATTTT. Its translation: CASSEWGAGGRTDTQYF.

V gene TRBV7-9 combines with J gene TRBJ2-1; 10 bases align to TRBD2. Germline CDR1 is SEHNR and CDR2 is FQNEAQ (reference sequence). The V segment lost 4 bases and the J segment 9 bases; nucleotides outside the gene matches: 9. The CDR3 contains 15 residues. Written as DNA, the CDR3 is TGTGCCAGCAGCTCCAGCGGGAGGGCCTATGGTGAGCAGTTCTTC. Protein sequence: CASSSSGRAYGEQFF.

The gene calls are TRBV12-3 or TRBV12-4 and TRBJ2-5; a possible D gene is TRBD2 (6 bases). The CDR3 consists of 12 residues. Deletions cut 6 bases from V and 5 bases from J, with 10 bases between. The CDR3 DNA is TGTGCCAGCAGCGGAGGGGATGAGACCCAGTACTTC. Translation: CASSGGDETQYF.